This T cell receptor (beta chain) was retrieved from a study of shared clonotypes between healthy human individuals. Study as a whole: A donor's plate count was three for CD4 naive and three for CD4 memory; CD8 naive had two and CD8 memory one.

The assay was immunoSEQ multiplex PCR, and TCRdb's table has in-frame clones only and misses some. The sample records 300,000 to 350,000 clones, over 70% being singletons. This clone occurred a few times. The CDR3 totals 15 residues. Germline loops: CDR1 SGHTA, CDR2 FQGNSA. Between the trimmed V and J ends, which lost 4 bases and 3 bases, there was a span of 13 bases. This TCR came from a man between 25 and 39 years old in good health. The chain has TRBV7-2 and TRBJ1-3; tentatively, D is TRBD1 (6 bases). The sequenced sample consisted of memory CD4+ T cells sorted from blood. Subset of the sample: CD45RA-negative fraction. The CDR3 protein is CASSSVRGFGNTIYF. CDR3 DNA: TGTGCCAGCAGCTCCGTGAGGGGGTTTGGAAACACCATATATTTT.